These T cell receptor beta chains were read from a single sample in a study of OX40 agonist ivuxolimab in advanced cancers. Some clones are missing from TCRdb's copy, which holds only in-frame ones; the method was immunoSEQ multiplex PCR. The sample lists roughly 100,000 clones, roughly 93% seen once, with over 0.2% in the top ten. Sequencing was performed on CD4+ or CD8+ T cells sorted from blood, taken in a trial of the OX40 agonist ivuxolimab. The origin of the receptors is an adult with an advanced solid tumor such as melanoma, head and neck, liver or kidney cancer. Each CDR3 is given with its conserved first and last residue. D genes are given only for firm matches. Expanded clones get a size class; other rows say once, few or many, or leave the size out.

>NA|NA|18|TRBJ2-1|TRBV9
CASSPTHFGAGSYNEQFF
TGTGCCAGCAGCCCCACGCATTTCGGCGCGGGGAGTTACAATGAGCAGTTCTTC
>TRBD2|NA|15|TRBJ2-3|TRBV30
CAFKPLAGATDTQYF
TGTGCCTTCAAGCCCCTAGCGGGGGCCACAGATACGCAGTATTTT
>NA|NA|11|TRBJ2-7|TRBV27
CASSRNSEQYF
TGTGCCAGCAGTCGGAATTCCGAGCAGTACTTC
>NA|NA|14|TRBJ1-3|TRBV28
CASSLSQGGSTIYF
TGTGCCAGCAGTTTATCACAGGGAGGGAGCACCATATATTTT
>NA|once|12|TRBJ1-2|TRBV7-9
CASSLEPLGYTF
TGTGCCAGCAGCTTAGAACCCTTGGGCTACACCTTC
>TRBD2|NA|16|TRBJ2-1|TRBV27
CASSLSRSGRVNEQFF
TGTGCCAGCAGTTTATCGCGAAGCGGGAGGGTGAATGAGCAGTTCTTC
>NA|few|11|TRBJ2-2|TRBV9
CASSGYGELFF
TGTGCCAGCAGCGGTTACGGGGAGCTGTTTTTT
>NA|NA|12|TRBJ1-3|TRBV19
CASSPRGNTIYF
TGTGCCAGTAGTCCTAGGGGAAACACCATATATTTT
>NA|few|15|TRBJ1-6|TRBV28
CASSSNQGWYSPLHF
TGTGCCAGCAGTTCCAATCAGGGTTGGTATTCACCCCTCCACTTT
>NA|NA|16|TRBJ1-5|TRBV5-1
CASSPTGLLSNQPQHF
TGCGCCAGCAGCCCTACAGGGTTGTTGAGCAATCAGCCCCAGCATTTT
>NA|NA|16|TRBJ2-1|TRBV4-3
CASSQVLTAEGSDQFF
TGCGCCAGCAGCCAAGTTTTGACCGCCGAAGGTTCTGATCAGTTCTTC
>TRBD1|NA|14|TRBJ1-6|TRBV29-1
CSVRGQGDNSPLHF
TGCAGCGTTAGGGGACAGGGAGATAATTCACCCCTCCACTTT
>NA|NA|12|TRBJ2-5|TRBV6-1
CASSEGWETQYF
TGTGCCAGCAGTGAAGGGTGGGAGACCCAGTACTTC
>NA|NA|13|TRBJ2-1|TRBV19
CASSKNGYNEQFF
TGTGCCAGTAGTAAAAACGGTTACAATGAGCAGTTCTTC
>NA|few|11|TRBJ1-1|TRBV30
CAWSLNTEAFF
TGTGCCTGGAGTCTAAACACTGAAGCTTTCTTT
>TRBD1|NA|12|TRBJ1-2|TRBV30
CAGYTGGYGYTF
TGTGCCGGATACACAGGGGGCTATGGCTACACCTTC
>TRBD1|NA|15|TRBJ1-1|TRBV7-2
CASSLAPRDRVGEIF
TGTGCCAGCAGCTTAGCCCCCCGAGACAGGGTTGGGGAGATCTTT
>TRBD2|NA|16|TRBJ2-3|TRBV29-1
CSVERGSSGSTDTQYF
TGCAGCGTTGAACGGGGCTCTAGCGGGAGCACAGATACGCAGTATTTT
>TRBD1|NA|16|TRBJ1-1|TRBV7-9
CASSAPTGPRSAEAFF
TGTGCCAGCAGCGCTCCGACAGGGCCCCGTAGCGCTGAAGCTTTCTTT
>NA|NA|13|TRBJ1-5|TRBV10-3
CAISGQGYQPQHF
TGTGCCATCAGTGGCCAGGGGTATCAGCCCCAGCATTTT
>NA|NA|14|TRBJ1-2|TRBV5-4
CASSLRGLHYGYTF
TGTGCCAGCAGCTTGAGGGGCCTCCACTATGGCTACACCTTC
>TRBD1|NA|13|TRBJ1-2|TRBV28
CASSLTGGYGYTF
TGTGCCAGCAGTCTGACAGGGGGCTATGGCTACACCTTC
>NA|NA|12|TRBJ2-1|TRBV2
CASSGLGPEQFF
TGTGCCAGCAGTGGCTTGGGGCCCGAGCAGTTCTTC
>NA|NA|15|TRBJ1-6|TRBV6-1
CASSGIGGVDSPLHF
TGTGCCAGCAGTGGTATTGGCGGGGTGGATTCACCCCTCCACTTT
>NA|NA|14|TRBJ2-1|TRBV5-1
CASSFGGPDNEQFF
TGCGCCAGCAGTTTCGGGGGGCCCGACAATGAGCAGTTCTTC
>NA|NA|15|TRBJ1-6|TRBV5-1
CASSSGSLRDSPLHF
TGCGCCAGCAGCTCAGGGAGCCTAAGGGATTCACCCCTCCACTTT
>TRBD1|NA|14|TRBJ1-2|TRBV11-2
CASSLAGTGVGYTF
TGTGCCAGCAGCTTAGCGGGGACAGGGGTTGGCTACACCTTC
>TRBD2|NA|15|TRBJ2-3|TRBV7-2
CASSSREGLTDTQYF
TGTGCCAGCAGCTCGAGGGAGGGGTTAACAGATACGCAGTATTTT
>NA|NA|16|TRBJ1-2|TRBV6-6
CASSYSTPLQGNGYTF
TGTGCCAGCAGTTACTCGACCCCCCTACAGGGAAATGGCTACACCTTC
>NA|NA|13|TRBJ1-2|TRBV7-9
CASSSLQRYGYTF
TGTGCCAGCAGCTCCCTTCAGCGGTATGGCTACACCTTC
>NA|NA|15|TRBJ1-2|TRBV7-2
CASSLGRSTNYGYTF
TGTGCCAGCAGCTTAGGGAGGAGTACTAACTATGGCTACACCTTC
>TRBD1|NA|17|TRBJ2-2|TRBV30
CAWSSERTGGSTGELFF
TGTGCCTGGAGTTCCGAACGGACAGGGGGAAGCACCGGGGAGCTGTTTTTT
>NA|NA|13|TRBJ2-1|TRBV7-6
CASSLARDNEQFF
TGTGCCAGCAGCTTAGCCAGGGACAATGAGCAGTTCTTC
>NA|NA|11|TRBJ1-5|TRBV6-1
CASSNGQPQHF
TGTGCCAGCAGTAACGGTCAGCCCCAGCATTTT